The source of this TCR beta chain is a study of cytomegalovirus exposure and HLA in healthy donors. General study findings and limits: Immune exposure was documented only through CMV serostatus.

The PCR ran on 60 Vbeta and 13 Jbeta primers. Method: immunoSEQ multiplex PCR; TCRdb's copy keeps in-frame clones and lacks some. The sample yields under 150,000 clones, around three quarters seen once. On this clone: What it binds is not known.

The CDR3 totals 17 residues. Trimming stripped 3 bases from V and 3 bases from J, with 20 bases between. Germline assignment: CDR1 MNHNS and CDR2 SASEGT. The sequence was collected from a woman in her forties or fifties in good health and CMV-seronegative. Sequencing used PBMCs. This chain links TRBV6-1 with TRBJ2-5; D ambiguous. The CDR3 region has the DNA TGTGCCAGCAGTGACAGTCTTTCAACCTGGTTCGAAGAGACCCAGTACTTC. Amino acid sequence: CASSDSLSTWFEETQYF.